This T cell receptor beta chain stems from a study of Graves' ophthalmopathy and Graves' hyperthyroidism. Moderately to severely active ophthalmopathy under 3 months, CAS at least 3, NOSPECS at least 4. With respect to this clonotype: What it binds is unknown.

Germline V gene lookup returns CDR1 ENHRY and CDR2 SYGVKD. The V segment lost 6 bases and the J segment 6 bases; nucleotides outside the gene matches: 9. The CDR3 is 14 amino acids. The authors amplified TCR beta CDR3 regions, and they did so from RNA transcripts for repertoire sequencing. HTBI primers were used in a first-round RT-PCR, which preceded a second-round multiplex PCR. From the multiplex PCR reads, TCRdb called clonotypes with MiXCR, one entry per CDR3 protein. Here the sample spans tens of thousands of distinct CDR3 sequences, approximately 52% being singletons. Study-wide findings and caveats: Discriminating ophthalmopathy from stable hyperthyroidism, a 13-signature model attained a sensitivity of about 88% and a specificity of around 83%.

The chain carries TRBV10-3 and TRBJ2-7, with 9 positions matching TRBD2. Sequencing input: peripheral blood. The TCR comes from an adult man with Graves' ophthalmopathy. The CDR3 coding sequence is TGTGCCATCAGGAGGAGTAGCGGGAGAGGCGAGCAGTACTTC. This encodes CAIRRSSGRGEQYF.